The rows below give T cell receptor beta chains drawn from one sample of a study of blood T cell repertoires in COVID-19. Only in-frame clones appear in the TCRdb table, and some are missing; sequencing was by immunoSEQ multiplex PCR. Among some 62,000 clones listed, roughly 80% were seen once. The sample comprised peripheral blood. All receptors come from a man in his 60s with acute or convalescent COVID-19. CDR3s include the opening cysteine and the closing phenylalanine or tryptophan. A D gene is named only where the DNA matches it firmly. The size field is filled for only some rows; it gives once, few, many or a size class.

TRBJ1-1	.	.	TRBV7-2	CASSLQGARDTEAFF	TGTGCCAGCAGCTTACAGGGTGCACGGGACACTGAAGCTTTCTTT
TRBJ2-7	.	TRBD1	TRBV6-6	CASRLTGQYEQYF	TGTGCCAGTCGACTGACAGGGCAATACGAGCAGTACTTC
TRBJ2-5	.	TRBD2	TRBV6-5	CASRPTSGQETQYF	TGTGCCAGCAGGCCGACTAGCGGCCAAGAGACCCAGTACTTC
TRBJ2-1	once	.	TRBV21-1	CASSKEGTGETSGRPRSSYNEQFF	TGTGCCAGCAGCAAAGAGGGGACAGGGGAGACTAGCGGGAGGCCTCGTAGCTCCTACAATGAGCAGTTCTTC
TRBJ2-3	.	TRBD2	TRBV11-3	CASSLGTSGSASDTQYF	TGTGCCAGCAGCTTAGGGACTAGCGGGAGTGCGTCAGATACGCAGTATTTT
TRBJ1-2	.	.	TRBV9	CASSVDQGRFNYGYTF	TGTGCCAGCAGCGTAGATCAGGGAAGGTTTAACTATGGCTACACCTTC
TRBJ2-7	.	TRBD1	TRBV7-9	CASSRNRGDEQYF	TGTGCCAGCAGCCGGAACAGGGGCGACGAGCAGTACTTC
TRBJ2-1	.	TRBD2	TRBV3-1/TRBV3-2	CASSGGRALDNEQFF	TGTGCCAGCAGCGGGGGGAGGGCCCTCGACAATGAGCAGTTCTTC
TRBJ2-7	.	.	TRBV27	CASSLSGGRKEQYF	TGTGCCAGCAGTTTATCGGGGGGACGTAAGGAGCAGTACTTC
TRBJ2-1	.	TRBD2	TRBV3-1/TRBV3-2	CASSPQSTSGRAGYEQFF	TGTGCCAGCAGCCCACAAAGCACTAGCGGGAGGGCCGGGTATGAGCAGTTCTTC
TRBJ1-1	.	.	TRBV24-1	CATSPPTQVEAFF	TGTGCCACCAGTCCCCCCACCCAGGTTGAAGCTTTCTTT
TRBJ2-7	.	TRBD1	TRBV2	CASRQGPYEQYF	TGTGCCTCCAGACAGGGACCCTACGAGCAGTACTTC
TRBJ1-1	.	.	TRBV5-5	CASSLAAAGGAFF	TGTGCCAGCAGCTTGGCCGCGGCGGGAGGGGCTTTCTTT
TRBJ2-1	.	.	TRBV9	CASSVFSDPDRRGNEQFF	TGTGCCAGCAGCGTATTTAGCGACCCCGACCGAAGGGGGAATGAGCAGTTCTTC
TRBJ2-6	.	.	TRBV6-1	CASSEGTSGANVLTF	TGTGCCAGCAGTGAAGGGACATCTGGGGCCAACGTCCTGACTTTC
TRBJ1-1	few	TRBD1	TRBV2	CASSVQGDTEAFF	TGTGCCAGCAGCGTTCAGGGGGACACTGAAGCTTTCTTT
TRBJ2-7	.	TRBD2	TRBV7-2	CASSLAASGVLYEQYF	TGTGCCAGCAGCTTAGCGGCTAGCGGGGTACTTTACGAGCAGTACTTC
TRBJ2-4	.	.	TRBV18	CASSETGYQNIQYF	TGTGCCAGCTCTGAAACAGGGTATCAAAACATTCAGTACTTC
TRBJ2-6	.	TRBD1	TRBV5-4	CASSLGPTGGLGANVLTF	TGTGCCAGCAGCTTGGGGCCGACAGGGGGTTTGGGGGCCAACGTCCTGACTTTC
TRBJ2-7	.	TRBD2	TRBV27	CASSLSSGSLGEQYF	TGTGCCAGCAGTTTATCTAGCGGGAGTTTGGGCGAGCAGTACTTC
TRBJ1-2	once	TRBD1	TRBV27	CASSSLDRAGGYTF	TGTGCCAGCAGTTCACTAGACAGGGCGGGTGGCTACACCTTC
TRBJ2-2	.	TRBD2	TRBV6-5	CATGLAGESGELFF	TGTGCCACCGGACTAGCGGGAGAGTCGGGGGAGCTGTTTTTT
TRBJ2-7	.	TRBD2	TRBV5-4	CASSPGLADSYEQYF	TGTGCCAGCAGCCCGGGACTAGCGGACTCCTACGAGCAGTACTTC
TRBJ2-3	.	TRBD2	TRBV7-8	CASSSRTSGTDTQYF	TGTGCCAGCAGCTCCAGGACTAGCGGCACAGATACGCAGTATTTT
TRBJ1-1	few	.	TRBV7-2	CASSSGPGGPEAFF	TGTGCCAGCAGCTCCGGGCCGGGGGGTCCTGAAGCTTTCTTT
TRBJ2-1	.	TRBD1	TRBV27	CASIPTGSIYNEQFF	TGTGCCAGCATTCCGACAGGGTCGATCTACAATGAGCAGTTCTTC
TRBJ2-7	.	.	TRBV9	CASSGGTVRAYEQYF	TGTGCCAGCAGCGGCGGGACAGTCAGAGCCTACGAGCAGTACTTC
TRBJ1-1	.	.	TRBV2	CASRQGTEAFF	TGTGCCAGCCGTCAGGGCACTGAAGCTTTCTTT
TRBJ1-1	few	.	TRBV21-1	CASTYQRGRGLTEAFF	TGTGCCAGCACCTATCAACGGGGCAGGGGGCTCACTGAAGCTTTCTTT
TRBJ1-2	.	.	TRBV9	CASRGGGYTF	TGTGCCAGCAGAGGCGGGGGCTACACCTTC
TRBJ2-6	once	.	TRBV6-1	CASSELRGSGANVLTF	TGTGCCAGCAGTGAATTAAGGGGCTCTGGGGCCAACGTCCTGACTTTC
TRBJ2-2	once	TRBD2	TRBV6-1	CASSEDIGRGIMSGELFF	TGTGCCAGCAGTGAAGATATAGGGAGGGGCATAATGTCCGGGGAGCTGTTTTTT
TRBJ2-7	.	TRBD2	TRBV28	CASSPTTTSAIEQYF	TGTGCCAGCAGCCCGACGACGACTAGCGCAATCGAGCAGTACTTC
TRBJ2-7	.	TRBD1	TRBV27	CASSQLRDSPYEQYF	TGTGCCAGCAGTCAACTAAGGGACAGTCCCTACGAGCAGTACTTC
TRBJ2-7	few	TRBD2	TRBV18	CASLSIGTSTDEQYF	TGTGCCAGCTTATCCATCGGGACTAGCACGGACGAGCAGTACTTC
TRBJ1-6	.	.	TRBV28	CASSLTSGTHEPLHF	TGTGCCAGCAGTCTGACGAGCGGGACACACGAACCCCTCCACTTT
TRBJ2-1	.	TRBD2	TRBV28	CASSGASGSNEQFF	TGTGCCAGCAGTGGGGCTAGCGGAAGCAATGAGCAGTTCTTC
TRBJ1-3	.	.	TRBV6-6	CATSPPGSSGNTIYF	TGTGCCACCTCACCTCCAGGGTCCTCTGGAAACACCATATATTTT
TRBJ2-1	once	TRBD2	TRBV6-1	CASSELAGSYNEQFF	TGTGCCAGCAGTGAACTAGCGGGCTCCTACAATGAGCAGTTCTTC
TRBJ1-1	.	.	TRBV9	CASSRGGVEAFF	TGTGCCAGCAGCCGGGGCGGGGTCGAAGCTTTCTTT
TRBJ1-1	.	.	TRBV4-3	CASSQETTLGEAFF	TGCGCCAGCAGCCAAGAAACGACCCTTGGGGAGGCTTTCTTT
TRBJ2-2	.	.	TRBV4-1	CASSQSHGTGELFF	TGCGCCAGCAGCCAAAGTCACGGGACCGGGGAGCTGTTTTTT
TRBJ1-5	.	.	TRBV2	CASSDSGYPHQPQHF	TGTGCCAGCAGTGACAGCGGCTATCCCCATCAGCCCCAGCATTTT
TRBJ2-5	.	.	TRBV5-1	CASSLAGVGGETQYF	TGCGCCAGCAGCTTAGCGGGCGTTGGGGGAGAGACCCAGTACTTC
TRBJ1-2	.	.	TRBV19	CASSLRGGYTF	TGTGCCAGTAGTCTCAGGGGTGGCTACACCTTC
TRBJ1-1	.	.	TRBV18	CASSRVGGEAFF	TGTGCCAGCTCACGTGTGGGGGGTGAAGCTTTCTTT